This T cell receptor (beta chain) was recovered during a study of T cells in Graves' hyperthyroidism and ophthalmopathy. Only a few counts were recorded for this clonotype. The CDR3 regions of TCR beta were amplified from RNA transcripts. In the first-round RT-PCR of the TCR CDR3, the HTBI primer set was used. TCRdb re-called the multiplex PCR reads with MiXCR, one entry per CDR3 protein. The repertoire consists of about 610,000 distinct CDR3 sequences, with 46% occurring once and the leading ten covering about 8%. Material for sequencing was peripheral blood or thyroid tissue (not recorded which). The receptor's source is a woman aged 18-29 years with Graves' hyperthyroidism.

CDR3 nucleotide sequence: TGTGCCAGCAGCGCATTCCGGACAGGGCCCTCCTATGGCTACACCTTC. Translation gives CASSAFRTGPSYGYTF. The chain employs TRBV3-1 and TRBJ1-2; TRBD1 agrees at 8 bases. This CDR3 region has 16 residues. Germline V lookup: CDR1 LGHDT, CDR2 YNNKEL (reference sequence). J gave up 4 bases and V 5 bases, and 12 bases lay outside the gene matches.